A single sample is the source of the 27 T cell receptor beta chains below, sequenced in a study of T cells in women clearing cervical HPV infection. This table comes from immunoSEQ multiplex PCR, and its TCRdb copy is limited to in-frame clones, with some not included. The table for this sample gives tens of thousands of clones. Sequences were obtained from blood buffy coat. All receptors come from a woman aged 18 to 75 with a cervical HPV16 infection that either progressed to CIN3+ or cleared (not recorded which).

With regard to this clone: Sequencing ends 3 residues short of the CDR3 end; the germline J gene provides the rest. V usage is TRBV18 and J usage is TRBJ2-5, with 7 positions matching TRBD2. Germline V gene lookup returns CDR1 KGHSH and CDR2 LQKENI. CDR3 length: 16 residues. V shed 3 bases, J shed 4 bases, and the junction held 11 bases outside the gene matches. CDR3 DNA (partial): TGTGCCAGCTCACCCTCCACCGGGACGGGGGGAGAGACC. Protein sequence: CASSPSTGTGGET. The whole CDR3 region reads CASSPSTGTGGETQYF.

Comment on this clone: The observed sequence ends 3 residues before the CDR3 terminus, with the missing tail filled in from the germline J gene. V is TRBV2 and J is TRBJ2-5; TRBD2 matches at 7 bases. The CDR3 sequence is 12 residues long. Germline loops: CDR1 SNHLY, CDR2 FYNNEI. V was pared by 8 bases and J by 3 bases, with 3 bases of the junction left unmatched. CDR3 sequence reads: CASGLVEETQYF. CDR3 DNA, as far as it was read: TGTGCCAGCGGACTAGTCGAAGAGACC.

As regards this clone: Read coverage stops 3 residues before the CDR3 terminus; the germline J gene supplies the remainder. The V call is TRBV7-2, the J call TRBJ2-1, with D unresolved. This CDR3 is 13 amino acids long. V gave up 6 bases and J gave up 3 bases, with 9 bases separating them. CDR1 is SGHTA and CDR2 is FQGNSA in the germline V gene. CDR3 bases read: TGTGCCAGCAGTTATAGCCGCTACAATGAG. Translating gives CASSYSRYNE. The whole CDR3 sequence is CASSYSRYNEQFF.

To note about this clone: The CDR3 extends 3 residues past the end of the read, so its final part is completed from the germline J gene. The gene calls are TRBV5-1 and TRBJ2-7; D might be TRBD2 (6 bases). CDR1 and CDR2 (germline): SGHRS, YFSETQ. Trimming shortened V by 4 bases and J by 3 bases, and 14 bases separated the two germline ends. CDR3 length equals 14 residues. CDR3 bases read: TGCGCCAGCAGCCTCCCTAGCGCAAACTACGAG. The encoded protein is CASSLPSANYE. The entire CDR3 protein is CASSLPSANYEQYF.

Remarks on this clone: The missing CDR3 end, 3 residues past where the read stops, is filled in from the germline J gene. This chain joins TRBV19 and TRBJ1-4; possible D gene TRBD1, 5 bases. The CDR3 has 15 amino acids. The germline V and J ends were trimmed by 5 bases and 0 bases, with 10 bases remaining between them. Germline V gives CDR1 LNHDA, CDR2 SQIVND (reference sequence). The covered CDR3 bases are TGTGCCAGTAGTCAGGGCATTGCAACTAATGAAAAA. As protein: CASSQGIATNEK. The entire CDR3 is CASSQGIATNEKLFF.

Concerning this clone itself: The read ends 3 residues before the CDR3 terminus; that terminus is restored from the germline J gene. The V and J genes are TRBV30 and TRBJ1-2; 9 nucleotides agree with TRBD1. Per germline, CDR1 GTSNPN and CDR2 SVGIG (reference sequence). CDR3 length: 11 residues. This CDR3 is CAWGTGMGYTF. Partial CDR3 DNA: TGTGCCTGGGGGACAGGGATGGGC.

A remark on this clone: The read ends 3 residues shy of where the CDR3 ends; the end is completed using the germline J gene. J is TRBJ2-7 and V is TRBV30, with D possibly TRBD1 on 5 matching bases. The CDR3 runs 15 residues. Trimming shortened V by 0 bases and J by 2 bases, and 14 bases separated the two germline ends. Germline CDR1 GTSNPN, CDR2 SVGIG (reference sequence). The part of the CDR3 DNA that was read is TGTGCCTGGAGTGTAGAAGGGGCAAGTCCCTACGAG. It is translated as CAWSVEGASPYE. The entire CDR3 sequence reads CAWSVEGASPYEQYF.

Remarks on this clone: The read terminates 3 residues ahead of where the CDR3 ends, so the germline J gene completes it. This rearrangement joins TRBV6-2 or TRBV6-3 to TRBJ2-7; the D is unclear. V gave up 0 bases and J gave up 3 bases, with 6 bases separating them. There are 13 residues in the CDR3. Germline loops: CDR1 MNHEY, CDR2 SVGEGT. Incomplete CDR3 DNA: TGTGCCAGCAGTTACTCCCCCCTCTACGAG. Residues: CASSYSPLYE. The CDR3 in its entirety is CASSYSPLYEQYF.

About this clone itself: The sequenced fragment ends 3 residues before the CDR3 boundary, so the rest is inferred from the germline J gene. This chain uses TRBV7-2 with TRBJ1-5; 8 bases fit TRBD1. The V segment lost 2 bases and the J segment 7 bases; nucleotides outside the gene matches: 7. The germline gives CDR1 SGHTA, CDR2 FQGNSA. The CDR3 runs to 15 residues. The part of the CDR3 DNA that was read is TGTGCCAGCAGCTTAACGCAGGGGGCTCGGCAGCCC. Encoded protein: CASSLTQGARQP. The CDR3, in full, reads CASSLTQGARQPQHF. Using reference TRBV7-2 and TRBJ1-5 for the parts outside the CDR3, the full variable domain is GAGVSQSPSNKVTEKGKDVELRCDPISGHTALYWYRQSLGQGLEFLIYFQGNSAPDKSGLPSDRFSAERTGGSVSTLTIQRTQQEDSAVYLCASSLTQGARQPQHFGDGTRLSIL.

About this clone: The read is 3 residues too short to cover the CDR3 end, so that end is filled in from the germline J gene. The V call is TRBV9, the J call TRBJ1-6, with 8 bases that match TRBD1. The germline V gene encodes CDR1 SGDLS and CDR2 YYNGEE. V trimming: 0 bases; J trimming: 8 bases; junction bases outside the gene matches: 4. This CDR3 has 15 amino acids. CDR3 DNA, as far as it was read: TGTGCCAGCAGCGTAGGACCGACAGGGGATTCACCC. It encodes CASSVGPTGDSP. The full CDR3 protein reads CASSVGPTGDSPLHF.

A remark on this clone: The read stops 3 residues short of the end of the CDR3; the missing end is completed from the germline J gene. V gene TRBV20-1 combines with J gene TRBJ2-2, with D hard to call. The CDR3 extends over 13 amino acids. Trimming took 3 bases from V and 2 from J, leaving 7 bases between them. The V gene's germline CDR1 is DFQATT and CDR2 SNEGSKA (reference sequence). The CDR3 loop reads CSARPRNTGELFF. CDR3 DNA (partial): TGCAGTGCTAGGCCCAGAAACACCGGGGAG.

For this clone: At one end, the junction sequence differs from germline, possibly due to a read error. The CDR3 end is not reached by the read, which stops 3 residues before it; the germline J gene fills it in. This sample includes further DNA sequences coding for the same CDR3. J is TRBJ1-3 and V is TRBV30, with D perhaps TRBD1 (5 bases). There are 13 residues in the CDR3. Germline V lookup: CDR1 GTSNPN, CDR2 SVGIG (reference sequence). Partial CDR3 DNA: TGTGCCTGGAGTGTACGAGGGGCGGACACG. Encoded protein: CAWSVRGADT. The full CDR3 protein is CAWSVRGADTIYF.

To note about this clone: The missing CDR3 end, 3 residues past where the read stops, is filled in from the germline J gene. The chain recombines TRBV10-2 with TRBJ2-3; the match to TRBD2 covers 11 bases. Per germline, CDR1 WSHSY and CDR2 SAAADI. This CDR3 is built from 14 residues. V was clipped by 6 bases and J by 5 bases; unmatched bases: 4. CDR3 in amino acids: CASRIAGGKDTQYF. The CDR3 bases that were read are TGCGCCAGCAGGATAGCGGGGGGGAAAGATACG.

About this clone itself: The read terminates 3 residues before the CDR3 end, so the remaining end is supplied by the germline J gene. The rearrangement joins TRBV4-2 to TRBJ2-1; possibly TRBD1 for D (5 bases). V gave up 0 bases and J gave up 9 bases, with 12 bases separating them. This CDR3 spans 14 amino acids. Germline-derived CDR1 and CDR2 are LGHNA and YNFKEQ. The CDR3 bases that were read are TGTGCCAGCAGCCAAGAAGGAGAAGGGGTTGAG. Translated: CASSQEGEGVE. The full CDR3 sequence reads CASSQEGEGVEQFF.

In regard to this clone: Coverage ceases 3 residues before the CDR3 finishes, and the germline J gene fills in the end. The J gene is TRBJ1-6, the V gene TRBV7-6; 10 bases match TRBD1. The CDR3 covers 15 residues. CDR1 is SGHVS, CDR2 FNYEAQ, per germline. With 1 base clipped from V and 10 bases from J, the junction kept 4 bases outside the gene matches. The covered CDR3 bases are TGTGCCAGCAGCTTAGAGGGACAGGGGCAATCACCC. Its translation is CASSLEGQGQSP. In full, the CDR3 reads CASSLEGQGQSPLHF.

The DNA read from the CDR3 is TGCGCCAGCAGCTTGGGGGCAACTGAGACC. Protein: CASSLGATET. The whole CDR3 protein is CASSLGATETQYF. The genes are TRBV5-1 and TRBJ2-5; no clear D gene. Sequencing ends 3 residues short of the CDR3 end; the germline J gene provides the rest. Trimming shortened V by 0 bases and J by 5 bases, and 8 bases separated the two germline ends. CDR1 is SGHRS and CDR2 is YFSETQ in the germline V gene. This CDR3 has 13 residues.

To note about this clone: Coverage ceases 3 residues before the CDR3 finishes, and the germline J gene fills in the end. The chain carries TRBV5-1 and TRBJ1-2; D perhaps matches TRBD1 (6 bases). V lost 0 bases and J lost 7, with 13 bases in between. Germline lookup yields CDR1 SGHRS and CDR2 YFSETQ. The CDR3 sequence is 14 residues long. The CDR3 DNA, read in part, is TGCGCCAGCAGCTTGGGACCGGGACAAAGTGGC. This gives the protein CASSLGPGQSG. The entire CDR3 protein reads CASSLGPGQSGYTF.

Note on this clone: The CDR3 end lies 3 residues beyond the end of the read and is filled in from the germline J gene. This chain joins TRBV20-1 and TRBJ2-7, with TRBD2 identical over 13 bases. With 0 bases clipped from V and 0 bases from J, the junction kept 8 bases outside the gene matches. Germline CDR1 is DFQATT and CDR2 is SNEGSKA (reference sequence). There are 18 residues in the CDR3. The CDR3 loop is CSAREAKLAGGYSYEQYF. CDR3 DNA (partial): TGCAGTGCTAGAGAGGCCAAACTAGCGGGGGGGTACTCCTACGAG.

Points on this clone: The read halts 3 residues ahead of the CDR3 end, with the missing end drawn from the germline J gene. This chain connects TRBV20-1 to TRBJ2-1; 11 bases map to TRBD2. Germline V lookup: CDR1 DFQATT, CDR2 SNEGSKA (reference sequence). The V gene end was trimmed by 2 bases and the J gene end by 2 bases; junction bases not matched to a gene: 2. The CDR3 is 15 amino acids. The CDR3 sequence is CSARPLAGAYNEQFF. The sequenced CDR3 bases are TGCAGTGCTAGACCACTAGCGGGGGCCTACAATGAG.

As to this clone: Coverage ceases 3 residues before the CDR3 finishes, and the germline J gene fills in the end. The chain recombines TRBV9 with TRBJ2-3; 9 bases agree with TRBD2. Germline CDR1 reads SGDLS; CDR2 reads YYNGEE. The CDR3 loop spans 15 amino acids. CDR3 residues: CASSAPGTSKRAQYF. Incomplete CDR3 DNA: TGTGCCAGCAGCGCTCCCGGGACTAGCAAGCGTGCG. Filled out from reference TRBV9 and TRBJ2-3, the complete variable domain reads DSGVTQTPKHLITATGQRVTLRCSPRSGDLSVYWYQQSLDQGLQFLIQYYNGEERAKGNILERFSAQQFPDLHSELNLSSLELGDSALYFCASSAPGTSKRAQYFGPGTRLTVL.

With respect to this clone: The read is 3 residues too short to cover the CDR3 end, so that end is filled in from the germline J gene. The chain employs TRBV19 and TRBJ2-1; TRBD1 matches 8 bases. Germline V gene sequence: CDR1 LNHDA, CDR2 SQIVND (reference sequence). Trimming removed 6 bases from V and 6 bases from J; junction bases left unmatched: 7. The CDR3 contains 14 residues. The CDR3 DNA, read in part, is TGTGCCAGTAGGTTCAGGGGACAGGTCAATGAG. Its protein is CASRFRGQVNE. The whole CDR3 protein reads CASRFRGQVNEQFF.

With regard to this clone: The CDR3 goes on 3 residues after the read ends, and that part is filled in from the germline J gene. The V and J genes are TRBV7-2 and TRBJ2-1, with D possibly being TRBD1 (6 bases). CDR1 and CDR2 (germline): SGHTA, FQGNSA. The CDR3 is 18 amino acids. V was pared by 0 bases and J by 6 bases, with 21 bases between. This CDR3 is CASSLAADRRGHGNEQFF. Incomplete CDR3 DNA: TGTGCCAGCAGCTTAGCGGCCGACCGCAGGGGTCATGGCAATGAG.

To note about this clone: The sequence runs out 3 residues before the end of the CDR3; the remainder is reconstructed from the germline J gene. This chain links TRBV20-1 with TRBJ2-2, with TRBD1 matching over 7 bases. Germline CDR1 is DFQATT and CDR2 is SNEGSKA (reference sequence). This CDR3 is 14 amino acids long. The DNA read from the CDR3 is TGCAGTGCTAGAGTAGGACAGGCGGTATCTCCG. Its translation is CSARVGQAVSP. The CDR3 in its entirety is CSARVGQAVSPLFF.

On this clone: The read falls 3 residues short of the CDR3 end, and the missing part is taken from the germline J gene. J is TRBJ1-1 and V is TRBV5-1, with no clear D. Trimming stripped 0 bases from V and 3 bases from J, with 9 bases between. The CDR3 is 14 residues long. CDR1 and CDR2 (germline): SGHRS, YFSETQ. The sequenced part of the CDR3 DNA is TGCGCCAGCAGCTTGGTAGTGATGCACACTGAA. Its translation: CASSLVVMHTE. The CDR3, in full, reads CASSLVVMHTEAFF.

A word on this clone: Coverage ceases 3 residues before the CDR3 finishes, and the germline J gene fills in the end. The chain employs TRBV10-3 and TRBJ1-4, with a tentative D call TRBD1 (6 bases). The germline V and J ends were trimmed by 2 bases and 3 bases, with 16 bases remaining between them. The CDR3 spans 17 residues. Germline V gene data show CDR1 as ENHRY and CDR2 as SYGVKD. Incomplete CDR3 DNA: TGTGCCATCAGTGAGCAATTTCAGGGGCCCCCTAATGAAAAA. It yields the protein CAISEQFQGPPNEK. The whole CDR3 sequence reads CAISEQFQGPPNEKLFF.

About this clone itself: The read is 3 residues too short to cover the CDR3 end, so that end is filled in from the germline J gene. This chain uses TRBV2 with TRBJ2-5; 11 bases fit TRBD2. Losses at the gene ends were 8 bases for V and 5 bases for J; bases not matched to a gene: 13. CDR1 and CDR2 from the germline V gene are SNHLY and FYNNEI. The CDR3 is 16 amino acids. The CDR3: CASGELAGDPRETQYF. Partial CDR3 DNA: TGTGCCAGCGGCGAACTAGCGGGGGATCCCCGGGAGACC.

For this clone: The CDR3 end falls 3 residues outside the read, so it is completed with the germline J gene. This chain connects TRBV7-2 to TRBJ1-1; tentatively, D is TRBD1 (5 bases). The CDR3 length is 15 residues. CDR1 and CDR2 from the germline V gene are SGHTA and FQGNSA. The DNA read from the CDR3 is TGTGCCAGCAGCTTAGCGCAGGGTAGTCCGGAGACA. Protein product: CASSLAQGSPET. The full CDR3 reads CASSLAQGSPETAFF.